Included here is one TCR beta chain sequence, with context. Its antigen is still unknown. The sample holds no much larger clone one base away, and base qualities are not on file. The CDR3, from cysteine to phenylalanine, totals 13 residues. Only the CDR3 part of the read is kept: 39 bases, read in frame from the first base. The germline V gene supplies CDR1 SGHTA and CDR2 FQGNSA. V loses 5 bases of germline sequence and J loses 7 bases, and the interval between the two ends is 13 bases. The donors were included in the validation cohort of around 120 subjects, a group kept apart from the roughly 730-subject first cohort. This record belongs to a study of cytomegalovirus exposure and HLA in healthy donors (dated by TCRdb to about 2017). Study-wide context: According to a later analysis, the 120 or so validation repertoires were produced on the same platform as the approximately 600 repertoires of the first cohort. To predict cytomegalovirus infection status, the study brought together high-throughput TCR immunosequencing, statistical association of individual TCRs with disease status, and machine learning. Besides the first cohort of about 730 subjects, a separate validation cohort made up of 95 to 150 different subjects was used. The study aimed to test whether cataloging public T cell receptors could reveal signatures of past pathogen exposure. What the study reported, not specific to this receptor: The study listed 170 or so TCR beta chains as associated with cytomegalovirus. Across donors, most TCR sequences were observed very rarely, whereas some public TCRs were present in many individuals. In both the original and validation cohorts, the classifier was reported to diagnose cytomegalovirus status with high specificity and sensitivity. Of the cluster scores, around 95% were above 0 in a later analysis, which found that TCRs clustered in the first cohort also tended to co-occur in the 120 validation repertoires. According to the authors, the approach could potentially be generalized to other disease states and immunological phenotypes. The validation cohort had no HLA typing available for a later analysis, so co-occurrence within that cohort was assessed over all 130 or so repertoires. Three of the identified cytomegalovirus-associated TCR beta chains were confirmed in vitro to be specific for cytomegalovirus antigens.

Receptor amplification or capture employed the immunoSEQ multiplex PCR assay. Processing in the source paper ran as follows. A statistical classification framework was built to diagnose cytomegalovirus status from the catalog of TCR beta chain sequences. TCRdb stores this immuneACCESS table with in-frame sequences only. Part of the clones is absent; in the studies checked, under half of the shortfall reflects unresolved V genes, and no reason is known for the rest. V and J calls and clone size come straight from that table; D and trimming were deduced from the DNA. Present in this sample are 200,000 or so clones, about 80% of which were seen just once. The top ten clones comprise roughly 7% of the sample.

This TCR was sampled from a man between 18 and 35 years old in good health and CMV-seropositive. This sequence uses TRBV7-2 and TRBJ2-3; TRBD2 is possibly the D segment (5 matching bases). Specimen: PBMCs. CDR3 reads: CASSPRGMYTQYF. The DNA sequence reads TGTGCCAGCAGCCCACGGGGAATGTATACGCAGTATTTT.